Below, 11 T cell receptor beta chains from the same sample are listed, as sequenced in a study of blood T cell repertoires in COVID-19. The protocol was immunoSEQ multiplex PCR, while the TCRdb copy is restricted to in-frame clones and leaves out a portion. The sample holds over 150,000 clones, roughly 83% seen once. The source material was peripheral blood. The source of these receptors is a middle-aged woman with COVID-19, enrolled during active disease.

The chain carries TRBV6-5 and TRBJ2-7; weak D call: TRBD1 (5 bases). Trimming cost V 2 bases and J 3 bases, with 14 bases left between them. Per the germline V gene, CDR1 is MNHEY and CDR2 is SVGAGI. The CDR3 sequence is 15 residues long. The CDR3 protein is CASSYHAATGYEQYF. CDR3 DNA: TGTGCCAGCAGTTACCATGCCGCAACAGGCTACGAGCAGTACTTC.

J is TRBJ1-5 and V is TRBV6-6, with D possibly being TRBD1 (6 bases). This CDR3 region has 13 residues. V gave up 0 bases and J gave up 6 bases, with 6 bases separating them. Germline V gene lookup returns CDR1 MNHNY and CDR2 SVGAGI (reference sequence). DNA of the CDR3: TGTGCCAGCAGTTACTCCAGGGGTCAGCCCCAGCATTTT. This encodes CASSYSRGQPQHF.

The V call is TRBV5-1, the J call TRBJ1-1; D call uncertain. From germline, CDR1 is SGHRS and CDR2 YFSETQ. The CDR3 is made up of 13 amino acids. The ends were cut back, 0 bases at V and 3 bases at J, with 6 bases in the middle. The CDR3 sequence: CASSLGTYTEAFF. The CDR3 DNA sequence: TGCGCCAGCAGCTTGGGGACTTACACTGAAGCTTTCTTT.

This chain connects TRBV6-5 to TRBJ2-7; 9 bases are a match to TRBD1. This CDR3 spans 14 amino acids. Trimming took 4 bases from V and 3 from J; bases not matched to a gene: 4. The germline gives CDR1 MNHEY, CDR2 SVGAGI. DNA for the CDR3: TGTGCCAGCAGTTCGGGACAGGGTAACTACGAGCAGTACTTC. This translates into CASSSGQGNYEQYF.

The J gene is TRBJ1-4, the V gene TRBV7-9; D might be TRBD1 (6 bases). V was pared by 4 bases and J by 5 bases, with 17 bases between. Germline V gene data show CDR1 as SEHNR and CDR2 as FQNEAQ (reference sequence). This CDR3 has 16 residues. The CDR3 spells CASSSSVGGGNEKLFF. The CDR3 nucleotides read TGTGCCAGCAGCTCGTCTGTGGGAGGGGGGAATGAAAAACTGTTTTTT.

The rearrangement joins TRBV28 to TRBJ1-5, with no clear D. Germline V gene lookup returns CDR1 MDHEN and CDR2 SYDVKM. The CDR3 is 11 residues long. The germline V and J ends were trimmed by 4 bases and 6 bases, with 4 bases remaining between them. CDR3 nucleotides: TGTGCCAGCAGTTCATTTCAGCCCCAGCATTTT. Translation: CASSSFQPQHF.

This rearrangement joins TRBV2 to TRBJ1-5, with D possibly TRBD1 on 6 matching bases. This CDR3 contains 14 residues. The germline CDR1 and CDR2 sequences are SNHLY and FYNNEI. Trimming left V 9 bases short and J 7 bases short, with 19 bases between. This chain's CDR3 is CASDGGGLGQPQHF. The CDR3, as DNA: TGTGCCAGTGATGGGGGGGGGCTGGGACAGCCCCAGCATTTT. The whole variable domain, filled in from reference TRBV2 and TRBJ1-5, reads EPEVTQTPSHQVTQMGQEVILRCVPISNHLYFYWYRQILGQKVEFLVSFYNNEISEKSEIFDDQFSVERPDGSNFTLKIRSTKLEDSAMYFCASDGGGLGQPQHFGDGTRLSIL.

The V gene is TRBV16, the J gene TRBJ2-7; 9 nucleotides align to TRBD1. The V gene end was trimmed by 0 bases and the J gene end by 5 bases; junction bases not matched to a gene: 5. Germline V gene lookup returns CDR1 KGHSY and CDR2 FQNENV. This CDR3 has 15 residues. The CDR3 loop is CASSQSGGTGNEQYF. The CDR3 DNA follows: TGTGCCAGCAGCCAATCGGGTGGGACAGGGAACGAGCAGTACTTC.

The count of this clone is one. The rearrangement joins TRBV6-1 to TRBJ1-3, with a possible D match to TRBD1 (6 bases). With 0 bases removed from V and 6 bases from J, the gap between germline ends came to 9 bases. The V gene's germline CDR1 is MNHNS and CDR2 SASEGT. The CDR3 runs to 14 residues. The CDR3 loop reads CASSEAGQTNTIYF. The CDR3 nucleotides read TGTGCCAGCAGTGAAGCAGGACAGACAAACACCATATATTTT.

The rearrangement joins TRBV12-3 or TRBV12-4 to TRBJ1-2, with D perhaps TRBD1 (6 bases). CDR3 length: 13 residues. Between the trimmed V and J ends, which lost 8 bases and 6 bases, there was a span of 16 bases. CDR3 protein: CASGRGGVDGYTF. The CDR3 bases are TGTGCCAGCGGAAGAGGGGGTGTGGATGGCTACACCTTC.

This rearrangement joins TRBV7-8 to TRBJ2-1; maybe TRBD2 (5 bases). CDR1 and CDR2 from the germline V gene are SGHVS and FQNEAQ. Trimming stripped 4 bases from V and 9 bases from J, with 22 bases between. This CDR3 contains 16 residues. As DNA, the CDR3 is TGTGCCAGCAGCTACCGCGCTGGCCTAGACTACGGTGAGCAGTTCTTC. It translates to CASSYRAGLDYGEQFF.